This record concerns one TCR beta chain sequence. During active infection, Seattle patients enrolled and were then monitored through disease. This sample is drawn from a study of blood T cell repertoires in COVID-19. Study-wide background: COVID-19 samples, acute and convalescent, were from the United States, Italy and Spain. T cells, B-cell-depleted T cells, or PBMCs provided the cDNA or gDNA that served as material.

Germline V gene lookup returns CDR1 SQVTM and CDR2 ANQGSEA. The CDR3 totals 15 residues. The ends lost 3 bases at V and 2 bases at J; junction bases unmatched: 5. Authors' methods: How many nucleated cells were present was estimated from reference gene primer amplification. Method: immunoSEQ multiplex PCR; TCRdb's copy keeps in-frame clones and lacks some. That table is the source of V, J and clone size, and D and trimming were worked out from the DNA. This sample yields some 290,000 clones, of which around 91% are seen a single time; around 0.97% belongs to the top ten. Material for sequencing was peripheral blood. The sequence derives from a woman aged 40 to 50 with COVID-19, enrolled during active disease. The rearrangement joins TRBV29-1 to TRBJ2-7, with TRBD2 matching 12 bases. The DNA of the CDR3 is TGCAGCGTTGACGGGCTAGCGGGAGGGACCTACGAGCAGTACTTC. Its protein is CSVDGLAGGTYEQYF.